Listed below are T cell receptor beta chains from one sample, sequenced in a study of T cell changes during pregnancy in multiple sclerosis. Sequenced by immunoSEQ multiplex PCR; TCRdb stores in-frame clones only, minus some. The sample yields approximately 88,000 clones, about 95% seen once. The source material was peripheral blood, sampled in the second trimester of pregnancy. These receptors all stem from a female donor with multiple sclerosis, enrolled in a pregnancy study. The CDR3 runs from the conserved cysteine through the conserved F or W. The D gene is left open where the match is weak.

j_call cdr3_length d_call v_call cdr3_aa
TRBJ1-1 14 TRBD1 TRBV6-5 CASSSGTGGTEAFF
TRBJ2-7 13 TRBD1 TRBV19 CASRRTGTYEQYF
TRBJ1-1 12 - TRBV29-1 CSVGLGGVRAFF
TRBJ2-1 19 TRBD2 TRBV27 CASSPIGRGLAGANNEQFF
TRBJ2-7 13 TRBD2 TRBV5-4 CASSFVLAGKFVF
TRBJ2-3 16 TRBD2 TRBV7-9 CASSLRGGSAPDTQYF
TRBJ2-7 13 - TRBV27 CASRIGRGYEQYF
TRBJ1-1 13 TRBD1 TRBV11-3 CASSFGTATEAFF
TRBJ2-1 16 - TRBV7-3 CASSPREHISYNEQFF
TRBJ2-7 15 TRBD2 TRBV30 CAWRPGLAVGREQYF
TRBJ2-1 17 - TRBV7-8 CASSLGGLRRTYNEQFF
TRBJ2-3 17 TRBD2 TRBV11-3 CASSPGSASGSTDTQYF
TRBJ1-2 10 - TRBV27 CASSPHTDCF
TRBJ1-1 15 - TRBV7-8 CASSLIATMNTEAFF
TRBJ1-2 15 TRBD1 TRBV6-4 CASSDSGTGGYGYTF
TRBJ2-2 16 TRBD2 TRBV9 CASSGSGRGGTGELFF
TRBJ1-1 15 - TRBV4-1 CASSQDRQGPLEAFF
TRBJ1-1 14 - TRBV7-8 CASSLGVDSEEAFF
TRBJ2-7 18 - TRBV28 CASSSPLLTGTFNYEQYF
TRBJ2-2 15 TRBD1 TRBV6-5 CASSWDRPGAGELFF
TRBJ2-1 14 TRBD1 TRBV29-1 CSVGGQGSYNEQFF
TRBJ2-1 16 TRBD2 TRBV28 CASSVPGGAFYNEQFF
TRBJ2-2 13 - TRBV19 CASSPRYTGELFF
TRBJ1-3 15 TRBD1 TRBV10-1 CASRSDRTTGNTIYF
TRBJ1-2 12 - TRBV15 CATSRDSYGYTF
TRBJ2-1 13 - TRBV30 CAWKKEFYNEQFF
TRBJ2-1 13 - TRBV10-3 CATSGAGYNEQFF
TRBJ2-5 16 TRBD2 TRBV7-7 CASSRGVLAGLETQYF
TRBJ1-2 14 TRBD1 TRBV19 CASSISGQSYGYTF
TRBJ1-4 16 - TRBV28 CASTEQGFATNEKLFF
TRBJ2-7 16 TRBD2 TRBV5-6 CASSATSGTKPYEQYF
TRBJ1-5 15 TRBD1 TRBV7-2 CASSSYRGPNQPQHF
TRBJ1-3 16 TRBD1 TRBV29-1 CSVDGDRFLPGNTIYF
TRBJ1-2 14 TRBD1 TRBV29-1 CSVDDRGINYGYTF
TRBJ1-2 11 - TRBV5-8 CASSVMSRVAF
TRBJ2-1 17 - TRBV27 CASSRLDRSPRYNEQFF
TRBJ2-7 15 TRBD1 TRBV9 CASSVDRVDDYEQYF
TRBJ2-3 13 - TRBV9 CASSGQHGDTQYF
TRBJ1-3 16 - TRBV5-4 CASSEAGVSPENTIYF
TRBJ2-7 17 - TRBV7-8 CASSPSPGQRSSYEQYF
TRBJ2-1 16 TRBD2 TRBV19 CASSLTSGRAYNEQFF
TRBJ1-1 12 TRBD1 TRBV4-1 CASSDRDAEAFF
TRBJ1-1 13 - TRBV19 CASRLERHTEAFF
TRBJ2-1 18 TRBD1 TRBV7-6 CASSFLRQGPSPYNEQFF
TRBJ1-1 14 TRBD1 TRBV6-5 CASRYRGRNTEAFF
TRBJ2-7 14 TRBD1 TRBV5-1 CASTWTGGHGEQYF
TRBJ2-7 15 TRBD1 TRBV29-1 CSVAKGQGGIYEQYF
TRBJ1-1 14 - TRBV6-1 CASSEAGARTEAFF
TRBJ2-7 15 TRBD2 TRBV15 CATSSPRLAGDEQYF